This note documents a single T cell receptor (beta chain) sequence. Profiling relied on immunoSEQ multiplex PCR, and the TCRdb table lists in-frame clones only, not all of them. The table records approximately 440,000 clones, about 87% of them present only once. The data are from a study of blood T cell repertoires in COVID-19. The overall study: The United States, Italy and Spain provided the acute and convalescent COVID-19 samples. Sources were T cells, B-cell-depleted T cells, or PBMCs; the material itself was cDNA or gDNA.

Seattle patient enrollment occurred during active infection, with longitudinal follow-up thereafter. The CDR3 length is 15 residues. The V end was cut by 4 bases, the J end by 6 bases, with 17 bases between. The germline V gene has CDR1 LGHDT and CDR2 YNNKEL (reference sequence). The J gene is TRBJ2-3, the V gene TRBV3-1 (or the pseudogene TRBV3-2); D may be TRBD2 (7 bases). Material for sequencing was peripheral blood. The clonotype comes from a woman aged 45 to 65 with COVID-19, enrolled during active disease. CDR3 protein: CASSRLSRGADTQYF. As DNA, the CDR3 is TGTGCCAGCAGCCGTCTCTCCCGGGGGGCGGATACGCAGTATTTT.